This T cell receptor (beta chain) was retrieved from a study of T cells in Graves' hyperthyroidism and ophthalmopathy. RNA transcripts yielded amplified TCR beta CDR3 regions. The study used the HTBI primer set for a first-round RT-PCR of the TCR CDR3. TCRdb independently ran MiXCR on the multiplex PCR reads; one entry per CDR3 protein. The data show about 480,000 distinct CDR3 sequences, 13% to 15% seen once. In its sample, this clonotype was seen many times. The TCR was taken from a woman aged 18 to 35 with Graves' hyperthyroidism. The sequenced sample consisted of blood.

The CDR3 DNA is TGTGCCAGCAGCTTAGGAAGCGGGGTCTCCTACGAGCAGTACTTC. Amino acid sequence: CASSLGSGVSYEQYF. V usage is TRBV11-2 and J usage is TRBJ2-7; 7 bases line up with TRBD2. Looked up from germline, CDR1 is SGHAT and CDR2 is FQNNGV. Germline trimming cut 1 base from V and 0 bases from J; bases unmatched to any gene: 3. This CDR3 has 15 amino acids.